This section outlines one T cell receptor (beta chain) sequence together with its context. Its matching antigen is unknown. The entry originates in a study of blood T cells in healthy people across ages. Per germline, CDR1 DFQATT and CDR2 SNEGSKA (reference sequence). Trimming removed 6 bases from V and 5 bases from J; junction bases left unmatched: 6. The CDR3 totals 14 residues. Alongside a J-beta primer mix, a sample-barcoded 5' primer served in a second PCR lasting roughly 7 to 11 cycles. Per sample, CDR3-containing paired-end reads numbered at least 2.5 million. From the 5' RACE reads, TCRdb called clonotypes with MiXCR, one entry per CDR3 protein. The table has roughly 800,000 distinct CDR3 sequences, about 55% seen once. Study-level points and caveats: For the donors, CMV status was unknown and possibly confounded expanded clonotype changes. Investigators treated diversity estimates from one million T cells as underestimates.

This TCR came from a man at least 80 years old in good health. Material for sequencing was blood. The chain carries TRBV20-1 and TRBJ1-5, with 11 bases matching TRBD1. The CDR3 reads CSAGGTGGHQPQHF. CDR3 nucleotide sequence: TGCAGTGCCGGGGGGACAGGGGGACATCAGCCCCAGCATTTT.